The next 25 T cell receptor beta chains were all read from a single sample in a study of shared clonotypes between healthy human individuals. The data were produced by immunoSEQ multiplex PCR, yet TCRdb's version contains in-frame clones alone and is incomplete. The sample has about 2 million clones; 90% to 95% are singletons. Sequenced sample: naive CD4+ T cells sorted from blood. Subset given: CD45RA+ positively selected. These receptors were collected from a man between 18 and 29 years old in good health.

The CDR3 spells CASSTTGGFYGYTF. CDR3 nucleotide sequence: TGTGCCAGCTCGACTACAGGGGGCTTCTATGGCTACACCTTC. The chain combines TRBV27 with TRBJ1-2; 9 positions match TRBD1. J lost 4 bases, V lost 8 bases, and 8 bases had no gene match. Germline CDR1 is MNHEY and CDR2 is SMNVEV (reference sequence). CDR3 length: 14 residues.

As concerns this clone: Other DNA sequences of this sample code for an identical CDR3. V usage is TRBV30 and J usage is TRBJ2-7; unclear D gene. The V gene's germline CDR1 is GTSNPN and CDR2 SVGIG (reference sequence). This CDR3 region has 12 residues. V lost 0 bases to trimming and J lost 4 bases, with 7 bases between them. The DNA for the CDR3 is TGTGCCTGGAGTGTATCCAGATACGAGCAGTACTTC. This gives the protein CAWSVSRYEQYF.

This sequence joins TRBV18 and TRBJ1-4; possible D gene TRBD1, 5 bases. Germline-derived CDR1 and CDR2 are KGHSH and LQKENI. V lost 6 bases, J lost 5 bases, and 13 bases lay in between. The CDR3 has 14 amino acids. The CDR3 nucleotides are TGTGCCAGCTCCCAGGGCGTGCCCAATGAAAAACTGTTTTTT. Translation: CASSQGVPNEKLFF.

The chain links TRBV19 to TRBJ2-3; 8 nucleotides agree with TRBD1. V was pared by 6 bases and J by 4 bases, with 9 bases of the junction left unmatched. Per the germline V gene, CDR1 is LNHDA and CDR2 is SQIVND (reference sequence). The CDR3 sequence is 15 residues long. The CDR3: CASRTAGGRADTQYF. CDR3 sequence (DNA): TGTGCCAGTAGGACCGCAGGGGGCCGGGCAGATACGCAGTATTTT. The full variable domain, completed using reference TRBV19 and TRBJ2-3, is DGGITQSPKYLFRKEGQNVTLSCEQNLNHDAMYWYRQDPGQGLRLIYYSQIVNDFQKGDIAEGYSVSREKKESFPLTVTSAQKNPTAFYLCASRTAGGRADTQYFGPGTRLTVL.

Concerning this clone: This same CDR3 is encoded by further DNA sequences in the sample. The chain is built from TRBV10-3 and TRBJ2-7, with D unclear. The V end lost 0 bases, the J end lost 2 bases, and 5 bases lay between the germline ends. This CDR3 region has 13 residues. From germline, CDR1 is ENHRY and CDR2 SYGVKD. The CDR3, as DNA: TGTGCCATCAGTGAGTCAACCGCCTACGAGCAGTACTTC. Protein: CAISESTAYEQYF.

The chain is built from TRBV11-3 and TRBJ2-2; D may be TRBD1 (7 bases). Trimming removed 3 bases at V and 5 bases at J, with 13 bases between. The CDR3 is 15 amino acids. The germline V gene has CDR1 SGHNT and CDR2 YENEEA. Written as DNA, the CDR3 is TGTGCCAGCAGCTTTAGGGCAGGGGGGACCGGGGAGCTGTTTTTT. It yields the protein CASSFRAGGTGELFF.

J is TRBJ2-2 and V is TRBV30, with a weak D call TRBD2 (5 bases). In germline, CDR1 is GTSNPN, CDR2 SVGIG (reference sequence). This CDR3 has 12 residues. V was trimmed by 3 bases and J by 6 bases, leaving 8 bases between them. CDR3 nucleotide sequence: TGTGCCTGGAGCCGGGATTCCGGGGAGCTGTTTTTT. This gives the protein CAWSRDSGELFF. Full variable domain (outside the CDR3, taken from reference TRBV30 and TRBJ2-2): SQTIHQWPATLVQPVGSPLSLECTVEGTSNPNLYWYRQAAGRGLQLLFYSVGIGQISSEVPQNLSASRPQDRQFILSSKKLLLSDSGFYLCAWSRDSGELFFGEGSRLTVL.

The chain carries TRBV4-1 and TRBJ2-5, with D maybe TRBD1 (6 bases). CDR3 length: 16 amino acids. With 1 base removed from V and 1 base from J, the gap between germline ends came to 13 bases. Germline CDR1 is MGHRA and CDR2 is YSYEKL. This CDR3 is CASSQVSRGPQETQYF. For the CDR3, the DNA is TGCGCCAGCAGCCAAGTCAGCAGGGGACCCCAAGAGACCCAGTACTTC.

DNA of the CDR3: TGTGCCAGCCGAGCGGGGGCGCAAGGTCAGCCCCAGCATTTT. This translates into CASRAGAQGQPQHF. The V and J genes are TRBV18 and TRBJ1-5, with D possibly matching TRBD1 (6 bases). Deletions cut 8 bases from V and 6 bases from J, with 17 bases between. Per germline, CDR1 KGHSH and CDR2 LQKENI. The CDR3 is 14 residues long.

This clone occurred a few times. The V call is TRBV6-1, the J call TRBJ1-5; D gene uncertain. Trimming removed 3 bases at V and 6 bases at J, with 6 bases between. CDR1 and CDR2 from the germline V gene are MNHNS and SASEGT. CDR3 length: 12 amino acids. The CDR3 bases are TGTGCCAGCAGTGATAAGTTTCAGCCCCAGCATTTT. Its protein product is CASSDKFQPQHF.

The chain links TRBV28 to TRBJ2-4, with D tentatively TRBD2 (6 bases). From germline, CDR1 is MDHEN and CDR2 SYDVKM. This CDR3 is built from 15 residues. Trimming stripped 2 bases from V and 6 bases from J, with 14 bases between. The CDR3 region is CASSLKGRSGNIQYF. Here the CDR3 DNA reads TGTGCCAGCAGTTTAAAGGGGAGGAGCGGAAACATTCAGTACTTC.

A remark on this clone: The CDR3 does not end in the conserved phenylalanine or tryptophan, so this is likely a read error. This rearrangement joins TRBV6-6 to TRBJ1-6; D is ambiguous. The CDR3 runs 12 residues. Germline lookup yields CDR1 MNHNY and CDR2 SVGAGI (reference sequence). V lost 6 bases, J lost 7 bases, and 7 bases lay in between. This CDR3 reads CASRNKNSPLHL. CDR3 in DNA: TGTGCCAGCAGGAACAAGAATTCACCCCTCCACCTT.

A note on this clone: Other DNA sequences in the sample encode the same CDR3. The chain links TRBV10-1 to TRBJ2-1, with no clear D. V lost 3 bases and J lost 7, with 4 bases in between. Germline V CDR1 and CDR2: WNHNN, SYGVQD (reference sequence). This CDR3 spans 11 amino acids. This CDR3 reads CASSDGNEQFF. The CDR3 DNA reads TGCGCCAGCAGTGACGGAAATGAGCAGTTCTTC.

This clone has a single count. The chain carries TRBV7-9 and TRBJ2-5, with D tentatively TRBD2 (5 bases). The CDR3 contains 13 residues. Trimming shortened V by 1 base and J by 5 bases, and 8 bases separated the two germline ends. From germline, CDR1 is SEHNR and CDR2 FQNEAQ (reference sequence). CDR3 coding DNA: TGTGCCAGCAGCTTAGTTTCGGGGGAGACCCAGTACTTC. This translates into CASSLVSGETQYF.

This rearrangement joins TRBV5-1 to TRBJ2-5; D gene uncertain. The germline gives CDR1 SGHRS, CDR2 YFSETQ. The ends were cut back, 0 bases at V and 8 bases at J, with 14 bases in the middle. The CDR3 has 14 amino acids. CDR3 nucleotides: TGCGCCAGCAGCTTGGAACGGTTCCAAGGAACCCAGTACTTC. This sequence encodes CASSLERFQGTQYF.

The gene calls are TRBV6-6 and TRBJ2-5, with TRBD2 as a possible D gene (6 bases). The V gene's germline CDR1 is MNHNY and CDR2 SVGAGI (reference sequence). V dropped 6 bases and J dropped 5 bases, with 13 bases sitting between them. CDR3 size: 13 residues. The CDR3 region has the DNA TGTGCCAGCAGAAAAACCCGGGGGGAGACCCAGTACTTC. Its translation is CASRKTRGETQYF.

V and J are TRBV19 and TRBJ2-3; no clear D. This CDR3 is built from 13 residues. Trimming took 5 bases from V and 4 from J, leaving 10 bases between them. Germline V gives CDR1 LNHDA, CDR2 SQIVND (reference sequence). The CDR3 region is CASSFDKADTQYF. For the CDR3, the DNA is TGTGCCAGTAGTTTCGACAAGGCAGATACGCAGTATTTT.

This sequence joins TRBV4-3 and TRBJ2-7; 9 bases align to TRBD2. The CDR3 has 16 residues. Losses at the gene ends were 0 bases for V and 3 bases for J; bases not matched to a gene: 6. Germline V gene sequence: CDR1 LGHNA, CDR2 YSLEER. The CDR3 region is CASSQDFGSGSYEQYF. CDR3 bases: TGCGCCAGCAGCCAAGATTTTGGTAGCGGGAGCTACGAGCAGTACTTC.

The chain links TRBV29-1 to TRBJ1-2; D might be TRBD1 (6 bases). Trimming left V 7 bases short and J 8 bases short, with 17 bases between. Looked up from germline, CDR1 is SQVTM and CDR2 is ANQGSEA. CDR3 length equals 12 residues. CDR3 protein: CSATTGLGGYTF. The CDR3 nucleotides read TGCAGCGCCACTACAGGGTTAGGCGGCTACACCTTC.

This sequence joins TRBV7-2 and TRBJ2-3; the match to TRBD2 covers 13 bases. V gave up 8 bases and J gave up 4 bases; unmatched junction bases: 3. Germline V gene sequence: CDR1 SGHTA, CDR2 FQGNSA. There are 14 residues in the CDR3. The CDR3 loop is CASLLAGGADTQYF. In DNA form, the CDR3 reads TGTGCCAGCCTACTAGCGGGAGGGGCAGATACGCAGTATTTT.

V gene TRBV29-1 combines with J gene TRBJ2-3, with D tentatively TRBD1 (5 bases). The ends were cut back, 7 bases at V and 2 bases at J, with 16 bases in the middle. Germline CDR1 and CDR2: SQVTM and ANQGSEA. The length of the CDR3 is 14 residues. The CDR3 here is CSAFGRGPTDTQYF. The CDR3 coding sequence is TGCAGCGCTTTCGGTAGGGGCCCCACAGATACGCAGTATTTT.

V and J are TRBV14 and TRBJ2-2; D unresolved. Germline V gives CDR1 SGHDN, CDR2 FVKESK. CDR3 size: 13 residues. The V end was cut by 6 bases, the J end by 1 base, with 6 bases between. The DNA for the CDR3 is TGTGCCAGCAGAGGGCAGAACACCGGGGAGCTGTTTTTT. Amino acids: CASRGQNTGELFF.

The chain is built from TRBV28 and TRBJ2-7; D unclear. The germline V and J ends were trimmed by 4 bases and 6 bases, with 13 bases remaining between them. CDR3 size: 13 residues. Per germline, CDR1 MDHEN and CDR2 SYDVKM. In DNA, the CDR3 is TGTGCCAGCAGTTCATCCGCAAGGGCCGAGCAGTACTTC. This translates into CASSSSARAEQYF. The variable domain in full, with the rest retrieved from reference TRBV28 and TRBJ2-7, is DVKVTQSSRYLVKRTGEKVFLECVQDMDHENMFWYRQDPGLGLRLIYFSYDVKMKEKGDIPEGYSVSREKKERFSLILESASTNQTSMYLCASSSSARAEQYFGPGTRLTVT.

The gene calls are TRBV30 and TRBJ2-4; D gene unclear. CDR1 and CDR2 (germline): GTSNPN, SVGIG (reference sequence). V lost 3 bases to trimming and J lost 0 bases, with 9 bases between them. This CDR3 region has 14 residues. This CDR3 is CAWREVIAKNIQYF. CDR3 nucleotides: TGTGCCTGGAGAGAGGTGATAGCCAAAAACATTCAGTACTTC.

This clone was detected a few times. The chain links TRBV10-3 to TRBJ2-3; 7 bases agree with TRBD2. V gave up 3 bases and J gave up 2 bases; unmatched junction bases: 5. CDR1 is ENHRY, CDR2 SYGVKD, per germline. This CDR3 contains 15 residues. The DNA for the CDR3 is TGTGCCATCAGTGAAGGCGGGAGTTACACAGATACGCAGTATTTT. Translation: CAISEGGSYTDTQYF.